These 17 T cell receptor beta chains were sequenced from one sample in a study of control samples from healthy donors and cancer patients (dated by TCRdb to about 2020). The receptor library was made with the immunoSEQ multiplex PCR assay. The table was pulled from immuneACCESS by TCRdb, which kept in-frame rearrangements only. Such tables lose some clones; where checked, under half of the loss comes from unresolved V genes, and the rest has no known cause. A total of roughly 24,000 clones appear in this sample, more than 75% of them only once. Of the sample, approximately 22% falls within the top ten clones. The sequencing sample was made of PBMCs. All receptors come from a man aged 60 to 69 with colorectal cancer.

V is TRBV27 and J is TRBJ2-1; possibly TRBD1 for D (5 bases). The germline V and J ends were trimmed by 5 bases and 10 bases, with 9 bases remaining between them. Germline V gives CDR1 MNHEY, CDR2 SMNVEV (reference sequence). The CDR3 has 11 residues. The CDR3 here is CASSGAVEQFF. CDR3 nucleotide sequence: TGTGCCAGCAGTGGGGCTGTGGAGCAGTTCTTC.

V and J are TRBV5-1 and TRBJ2-1; 7 bases fit TRBD1. This CDR3 has 15 residues. V lost 0 bases and J lost 3; bases outside the gene matches: 3. The V gene's germline CDR1 is SGHRS and CDR2 YFSETQ. The DNA for the CDR3 is TGCGCCAGCAGCTTGGACAGGGGAAACTACAATGAGCAGTTCTTC. It encodes CASSLDRGNYNEQFF.

The rearrangement links TRBV2 to TRBJ2-4, with 11 bases matching TRBD1. The CDR3 has 18 residues. The junction had 11 bases not matched to a gene; V was cut back by 5 bases and J by 2 bases. Germline loops: CDR1 SNHLY, CDR2 FYNNEI. The CDR3 nucleotides are TGTGCCAGCAGTCCGGACAGGGGGCAGTTCGGTACCAAAAACATTCAGTACTTC. Amino acid sequence: CASSPDRGQFGTKNIQYF.

This chain links TRBV24-1 with TRBJ2-1; possible D gene TRBD1, 6 bases. Looked up from germline, CDR1 is KGHDR and CDR2 is SFDVKD. This CDR3 spans 16 amino acids. Trimming cost V 2 bases and J 1 base, with 11 bases left between them. CDR3 sequence (DNA): TGTGCCACCAGTGATTCGAACAGGGCATCCTACAATGAGCAGTTCTTC. This sequence encodes CATSDSNRASYNEQFF.

The chain couples TRBV27 to TRBJ1-2; D is unclear. Trimming pared 0 bases from V and 0 bases from J, leaving 8 bases between. This CDR3 contains 15 residues. The germline V gene has CDR1 MNHEY and CDR2 SMNVEV (reference sequence). CDR3 loop: CASSLSGSSNYGYTF. As DNA, the CDR3 is TGTGCCAGCAGTTTATCAGGCAGTTCTAACTATGGCTACACCTTC.

The gene calls are TRBV7-8 and TRBJ1-4; a possible D gene is TRBD1 (6 bases). Germline V lookup: CDR1 SGHVS, CDR2 FQNEAQ. V was trimmed by 5 bases and J by 3 bases, leaving 13 bases between them. The CDR3 contains 15 residues. As DNA, the CDR3 is TGTGCCAGCAGCAGATCGACAGGATCTAATGAAAAACTGTTTTTT. Translating it yields CASSRSTGSNEKLFF. The full variable domain, its missing parts supplied by reference TRBV7-8 and TRBJ1-4, is GAGVSQSPRYKVAKRGQDVALRCDPISGHVSLFWYQQALGQGPEFLTYFQNEAQLDKSGLPSDRFFAERPEGSVSTLKIQRTQQEDSAVYLCASSRSTGSNEKLFFGSGTQLSVL.

The rearrangement joins TRBV2 to TRBJ2-5; TRBD1 matches at 7 bases. With 3 bases clipped from V and 6 bases from J, the junction kept 7 bases outside the gene matches. CDR3 size: 14 residues. Germline CDR1 and CDR2: SNHLY and FYNNEI. The chain's CDR3 is CASSEAQGSQTQYF. The DNA of the CDR3 is TGTGCCAGCAGTGAGGCACAGGGGTCGCAGACCCAGTACTTC.

V and J are TRBV5-1 and TRBJ2-7; D gene uncertain. The V and J ends lost 1 base and 4 bases respectively, with 12 bases between them. Germline CDR1 SGHRS, CDR2 YFSETQ. The CDR3 spans 14 residues. CDR3 DNA: TGCGCCAGCAGCTTGTTCCCGGACGTATACGAGCAGTACTTC. Its protein is CASSLFPDVYEQYF. The full variable domain, rest sourced from reference TRBV5-1 and TRBJ2-7, is KAGVTQTPRYLIKTRGQQVTLSCSPISGHRSVSWYQQTPGQGLQFLFEYFSETQRNKGNFPGRFSGRQFSNSRSEMNVSTLELGDSALYLCASSLFPDVYEQYFGPGTRLTVT.

The CDR3 bases are TGCGCCAGCAGCCAAGTCCGGACCCGGAACACTGAAGCTTTCTTT. Its translation: CASSQVRTRNTEAFF. This chain uses TRBV4-1 with TRBJ1-1; no firm D call. V was trimmed by 1 base and J by 1 base, leaving 10 bases between them. The V gene's germline CDR1 is MGHRA and CDR2 YSYEKL. This CDR3 comprises 15 residues.

V usage is TRBV23-1 and J usage is TRBJ1-1, with D unresolved. TRBV23-1 is annotated as an ORF whose role is uncertain. The CDR3 runs to 11 residues. V was trimmed by 4 bases and J by 5 bases, leaving 5 bases between them. CDR3 nucleotide sequence: TGCGCCAGCAGTCCCGCAACTGAAGCTTTCTTT. Its translation: CASSPATEAFF.

This clone showed up just a few times. V gene TRBV9 combines with J gene TRBJ2-1; D is unclear. Germline V lookup: CDR1 SGDLS, CDR2 YYNGEE. CDR3 size: 16 residues. Between the trimmed V and J ends, which lost 3 bases and 9 bases, there was a span of 22 bases. In DNA, the CDR3 is TGTGCCAGCAGCGATAAAGGGTTAGCCGGTCCTCCTGAGCAGTTCTTC. It is translated as CASSDKGLAGPPEQFF. Drawing the rest from reference TRBV9 and TRBJ2-1, the complete variable domain is DSGVTQTPKHLITATGQRVTLRCSPRSGDLSVYWYQQSLDQGLQFLIQYYNGEERAKGNILERFSAQQFPDLHSELNLSSLELGDSALYFCASSDKGLAGPPEQFFGPGTRLTVL.

The chain combines TRBV29-1 with TRBJ2-7, with a possible D match to TRBD2 (6 bases). With 5 bases removed from V and 3 bases from J, the gap between germline ends came to 11 bases. The CDR3 has 12 residues. CDR1 and CDR2 from the germline V gene are SQVTM and ANQGSEA. The CDR3 reads CSVRGGNYEQYF. CDR3 nucleotide sequence: TGCAGCGTTAGGGGAGGCAACTACGAGCAGTACTTC.

The chain recombines TRBV5-1 with TRBJ1-2; D is possibly TRBD1 (6 bases). Per germline, CDR1 SGHRS and CDR2 YFSETQ. V was trimmed by 1 base and J by 7 bases, leaving 11 bases between them. This CDR3 has 13 amino acids. The CDR3 sequence: CASSLLQGGGYTF. In nucleotides, the CDR3 is TGCGCCAGCAGCTTGTTACAGGGAGGTGGCTACACCTTC. Combining the CDR3 with reference TRBV5-1 and TRBJ1-2 gives the whole variable domain KAGVTQTPRYLIKTRGQQVTLSCSPISGHRSVSWYQQTPGQGLQFLFEYFSETQRNKGNFPGRFSGRQFSNSRSEMNVSTLELGDSALYLCASSLLQGGGYTFGSGTRLTVV.

The chain combines TRBV25-1 with TRBJ1-6, with 8 bases aligning to TRBD1. CDR1 is MGHDK, CDR2 SYGVNS, per germline. The J segment lost 0 bases and the V segment lost 4 bases, leaving 5 bases of the junction unmatched. The length of the CDR3 is 17 residues. CDR3 sequence: CASSGNDRGSYNSPLHF. For the CDR3, the DNA is TGTGCCAGCAGTGGAAACGACAGGGGCTCCTATAATTCACCCCTCCACTTT.

The chain employs TRBV30 and TRBJ1-3; D is possibly TRBD1 (6 bases). Germline V CDR1 and CDR2: GTSNPN, SVGIG (reference sequence). The CDR3 loop spans 12 amino acids. V lost 5 bases, J lost 3 bases, and 8 bases lay in between. The chain's CDR3 is CAWEQGGNTIYF. The CDR3 DNA reads as TGTGCCTGGGAACAGGGTGGAAACACCATATATTTT. The full variable domain, completed using reference TRBV30 and TRBJ1-3, is SQTIHQWPATLVQPVGSPLSLECTVEGTSNPNLYWYRQAAGRGLQLLFYSVGIGQISSEVPQNLSASRPQDRQFILSSKKLLLSDSGFYLCAWEQGGNTIYFGEGSWLTVV.

The chain uses TRBV3-1 (or the pseudogene TRBV3-2) and TRBJ2-7; D ambiguous. The V end was cut by 3 bases, the J end by 2 bases, with 5 bases between. The CDR3 has 12 amino acids. Germline loops: CDR1 LGHDT, CDR2 YNNKEL (reference sequence). CDR3 bases: TGTGCCAGCAGCCACACCACCTACGAGCAGTACTTC. It is translated as CASSHTTYEQYF.

The CDR3, as DNA: TGTGCCAGCTCACCACCGAGTCGGGGTGTCAATGAGCAGTTCTTC. It is translated as CASSPPSRGVNEQFF. This rearrangement joins TRBV18 to TRBJ2-1, with a weak D call TRBD2 (5 bases). Germline V gives CDR1 KGHSH, CDR2 LQKENI. CDR3 length equals 15 residues. V was trimmed by 0 bases and J by 6 bases, leaving 12 bases between them.